A selection of T cell receptor beta chains follows, all from one sample in a study of identical twins. Via MiXCR, TCRdb re-called the 5' RACE reads, giving one row per CDR3 protein. The sample consists of about 210,000 distinct CDR3 sequences, less than 9.5% of them appearing once. The sequencing input was memory (CD45RO+) T cells sorted from blood. Receptor source: a woman between 18 and 29 years old in good health. The CDR3 runs from the conserved cysteine through the conserved F or W. The D gene is left open where the match is weak. Clone sizes are given selectively: once, few, many, or a class where the clone is expanded.

TRBV6-1	.	TRBD2	19	TRBJ2-5	TGTGCCAGCAGTGCAACGCCACTAGCGGGGGGGCCGGGTCCAGAGACCCAGTACTTC	CASSATPLAGGPGPETQYF
TRBV7-2	many	.	13	TRBJ2-3	TGTGCCAGCAGCTTAAAGGCTAGAGATACGCAGTATTTT	CASSLKARDTQYF
TRBV29-1	many	.	12	TRBJ1-1	TGCAGCGTGGGGTTCAGGGGATCCGAAGCTTTCTTT	CSVGFRGSEAFF
TRBV5-5	few	.	13	TRBJ2-7	TGTGCCAGCAGCTTGTCCGACGGCTACGAGCAGTACTTC	CASSLSDGYEQYF
TRBV6-2/TRBV6-3	few	.	21	TRBJ2-3	TGTGCCAGCAGTTATCATCGGACAGCTACTGATCTATTTTCTAGCACAGATACGCAGTATTTT	CASSYHRTATDLFSSTDTQYF
TRBV7-9	.	.	13	TRBJ2-1	TGTGCCAGCAGCTTACCCCCCCACAATGAGCAGTTCTTC	CASSLPPHNEQFF
TRBV29-1	.	TRBD2	15	TRBJ2-1	TGCAGCGGAAGAACCACTAGCGAAGGACGAAATGAGCAGTTCTTC	CSGRTTSEGRNEQFF
TRBV7-9	many	.	12	TRBJ1-1	TGTGCCAGCAGCCGTACTGACACTGAAGCTTTCTTT	CASSRTDTEAFF
TRBV20-1	many	.	12	TRBJ2-1	TGCAGTGCTAGTCCCACCCCAAATGAGCAGTTCTTC	CSASPTPNEQFF
TRBV24-1	.	TRBD2	14	TRBJ2-1	TGTGCCACCAGCGCGGGGGACCCCTACAATGAGCAGTTCTTC	CATSAGDPYNEQFF